This T cell receptor beta chain was profiled in a study of T cell repertoires in cytomegalovirus infection. General observations from the study: In two of eight donors, the top clonotype was HLA-C-restricted CMV-specific.

TCRdb reanalysed the reads using MiXCR and keeps one entry per CDR3 protein. This sample carries about 680,000 distinct CDR3 sequences, approximately 24% of them seen once, and the ten largest clones take 7% to 9%. This clonotype was counted ten times or more. The antigen remains unidentified. The sample comprised CD8+ T cells from PBMCs. The source is a human donor in good health (CMV status not recorded). Some clones in this sample may be carry-over from other donors' samples.

In DNA form, the CDR3 reads TGTGCCAGCAGGTTAGGGGGGGACAACACAGATACGCAGTATTTT. Translated, it gives CASRLGGDNTDTQYF. The genes are TRBV28 and TRBJ2-3; D is perhaps TRBD2 (7 bases). The CDR3 is made up of 15 amino acids. V gave up 6 bases and J gave up 2 bases, with 15 bases separating them. Germline V lookup: CDR1 MDHEN, CDR2 SYDVKM. Filled out from reference TRBV28 and TRBJ2-3, the complete variable domain reads DVKVTQSSRYLVKRTGEKVFLECVQDMDHENMFWYRQDPGLGLRLIYFSYDVKMKEKGDIPEGYSVSREKKERFSLILESASTNQTSMYLCASRLGGDNTDTQYFGPGTRLTVL.